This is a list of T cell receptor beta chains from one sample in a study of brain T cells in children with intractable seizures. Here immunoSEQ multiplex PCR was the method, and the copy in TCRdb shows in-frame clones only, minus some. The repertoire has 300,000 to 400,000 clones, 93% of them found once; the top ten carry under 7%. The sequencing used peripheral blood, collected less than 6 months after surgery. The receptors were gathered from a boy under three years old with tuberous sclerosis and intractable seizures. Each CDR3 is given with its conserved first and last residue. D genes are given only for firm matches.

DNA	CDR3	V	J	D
TGTGCCAGCAGTGAACCGCGAGGCAATCAGCCCCAGCATTTT	CASSEPRGNQPQHF	TRBV6-1	TRBJ1-5	.
TGTGCCAGCTCCCGGCAGGGGGAGTCTCTCTCCTACAATGAGCAGTTCTTC	CASSRQGESLSYNEQFF	TRBV18	TRBJ2-1	TRBD1
TGTGCCAGCAGTCCGGTCCCGGGAGGATCCTACAATGAGCAGTTCTTC	CASSPVPGGSYNEQFF	TRBV28	TRBJ2-1	TRBD2
TGTGCCAGCGGGACCTACGAGCAGTACTTC	CASGTYEQYF	TRBV2	TRBJ2-7	.
TGTGCCAGCAGTGCGTCCGGGACAGCTAATGAAAAACTGTTTTTT	CASSASGTANEKLFF	TRBV2	TRBJ1-4	TRBD1
TGTGCCATCAGGGAATACAGGCGGCGCGGTGAAGAAGGAGCTTTCTTT	CAIREYRRRGEEGAFF	TRBV10-3	TRBJ1-1	.
TGTGCCAGCAGCCACTACTACGAGCAGTACTTC	CASSHYYEQYF	TRBV7-3	TRBJ2-7	.
TGTGCCAGCAGTTTTGGACTAGCGGGAGTGGAGACCCAGTACTTC	CASSFGLAGVETQYF	TRBV6-5	TRBJ2-5	TRBD2
TGTGCCAGCAGCCCTCAGCCAGAGGGGGAGGGCTACACCTTC	CASSPQPEGEGYTF	TRBV9	TRBJ1-2	.
TGTGCCAGCAGCTTAGCAGGGACAGGGATGGGGGAGACCCAGTACTTC	CASSLAGTGMGETQYF	TRBV7-6	TRBJ2-5	TRBD1
TGCGCGAGCATCAGCGGGTTCTCCTACGAGCAGTACTTC	CASISGFSYEQYF	TRBV23-1	TRBJ2-7	.
TGTGCCAGCAAGCCTACCGACACCGGGGAGCTGTTTTTT	CASKPTDTGELFF	TRBV6-5	TRBJ2-2	.
TGTGCCAGCAGTTCCCAAGGCTACACCATATATTTT	CASSSQGYTIYF	TRBV28	TRBJ1-3	.